The 10 T cell receptor beta chains below were found in one sample sequenced in a study of cytomegalovirus exposure and HLA in healthy donors. Primers included in the PCR were 60 Vbeta and 13 Jbeta primers. Produced via immunoSEQ multiplex PCR; TCRdb's table is partial and in-frame only. The sample contains approximately 68,000 clones, about 75% of which appear only once. The sequenced material came from PBMCs. Receptor source: a woman aged 30 to 39 in good health and CMV-seropositive.

The chain links TRBV28 to TRBJ1-1; D is unresolved. The CDR3 is made up of 13 amino acids. Trimming cost V 8 bases and J 1 base, with 11 bases left between them. Germline V CDR1 and CDR2: MDHEN, SYDVKM. For the CDR3, the DNA is TGTGCCAGCCGTCCGGGAGGGAACACTGAAGCTTTCTTT. It is translated as CASRPGGNTEAFF.

The rearrangement uses TRBV15 and TRBJ2-1; 14 bases align to TRBD2. Germline CDR1 and CDR2: LNHNV and YYDKDF (reference sequence). CDR3 length equals 18 residues. The ends lost 0 bases at V and 7 bases at J; junction bases unmatched: 8. CDR3 in DNA: TGTGCCACCAGCAGAGATCTGACTAGCGGGAGGGTTACGAATGAGCAGTTCTTC. Protein product: CATSRDLTSGRVTNEQFF.

The rearrangement uses TRBV10-1 and TRBJ2-3; 10 bases line up with TRBD2. Looked up from germline, CDR1 is WNHNN and CDR2 is SYGVQD (reference sequence). The V gene end was trimmed by 2 bases and the J gene end by 4 bases; junction bases not matched to a gene: 6. This CDR3 has 16 amino acids. In DNA, the CDR3 is TGCGCCAGCAGTGAGAGGGAAGCGGGAGGGTCAGATACGCAGTATTTT. It specifies CASSEREAGGSDTQYF.

This clone is a singleton in its sample. This chain uses TRBV10-3 with TRBJ2-1; TRBD2 aligns across 14 bases. This CDR3 is 15 amino acids long. J gave up 5 bases and V 6 bases, and 3 bases lay outside the gene matches. Germline CDR1 reads ENHRY; CDR2 reads SYGVKD. The CDR3 region has the DNA TGTGCCATCAGCCCGGGACTAGCGGGAGACAATGAGCAGTTCTTC. Translating gives CAISPGLAGDNEQFF.

The chain links TRBV28 to TRBJ2-5, with TRBD2 matching 11 bases. Per the germline V gene, CDR1 is MDHEN and CDR2 is SYDVKM. The CDR3 sequence is 16 residues long. J was trimmed by 4 bases and V by 4 bases; bases with no gene match: 8. This CDR3 reads CASSSGTSGARETQYF. The CDR3, as DNA: TGTGCCAGCAGTTCCGGGACTAGCGGCGCACGAGAGACCCAGTACTTC.

V usage is TRBV2 and J usage is TRBJ2-7, with D unresolved. The CDR3 contains 11 residues. CDR1 is SNHLY and CDR2 is FYNNEI in the germline V gene. V lost 2 bases, J lost 10 bases, and 9 bases lay in between. DNA for the CDR3: TGTGCCAGCAGTGAAACCCGCAGTCAGTACTTC. It is translated as CASSETRSQYF.

This chain connects TRBV6-5 to TRBJ2-3; 9 nucleotides agree with TRBD2. CDR1 and CDR2 from the germline V gene are MNHEY and SVGAGI. With 6 bases clipped from V and 7 bases from J, the junction kept 11 bases outside the gene matches. The CDR3 has 15 amino acids. CDR3 DNA: TGTGCCAGCAGCCTCAGCGGGAGGCCCTACAATACGCAGTATTTT. This codes for CASSLSGRPYNTQYF.

This clone was picked up a small number of times. The chain couples TRBV27 to TRBJ1-3; maybe TRBD1 (6 bases). Germline V lookup: CDR1 MNHEY, CDR2 SMNVEV (reference sequence). The length of the CDR3 is 15 residues. V was trimmed by 5 bases and J by 3 bases, leaving 14 bases between them. In DNA, the CDR3 is TGTGCCAGCAGTAGGGGGTGGGGTAGTGGAAACACCATATATTTT. Translated: CASSRGWGSGNTIYF.

The rearrangement joins TRBV5-1 to TRBJ2-2; tentative D call: TRBD2 (5 bases). Germline lookup yields CDR1 SGHRS and CDR2 YFSETQ. Trimming took 4 bases from V and 4 from J, leaving 14 bases between them. The CDR3 is made up of 15 amino acids. The CDR3 nucleotides are TGCGCCAGCAGCCCGGGTGGGAGCGCCACCGGGGAGCTGTTTTTT. Protein: CASSPGGSATGELFF. The whole variable domain, remainder taken from reference TRBV5-1 and TRBJ2-2, is KAGVTQTPRYLIKTRGQQVTLSCSPISGHRSVSWYQQTPGQGLQFLFEYFSETQRNKGNFPGRFSGRQFSNSRSEMNVSTLELGDSALYLCASSPGGSATGELFFGEGSRLTVL.

This clone has just one count. CDR3 protein: CASSGGGSYNEQFF. In nucleotides, the CDR3 is TGTGCCAGTAGCGGGGGAGGCTCCTACAATGAGCAGTTCTTC. The chain recombines TRBV19 with TRBJ2-1; weak D call: TRBD2 (6 bases). The V end lost 6 bases, the J end lost 0 bases, and 9 bases lay between the germline ends. CDR1 is LNHDA and CDR2 is SQIVND in the germline V gene (reference sequence). The CDR3 covers 14 residues.